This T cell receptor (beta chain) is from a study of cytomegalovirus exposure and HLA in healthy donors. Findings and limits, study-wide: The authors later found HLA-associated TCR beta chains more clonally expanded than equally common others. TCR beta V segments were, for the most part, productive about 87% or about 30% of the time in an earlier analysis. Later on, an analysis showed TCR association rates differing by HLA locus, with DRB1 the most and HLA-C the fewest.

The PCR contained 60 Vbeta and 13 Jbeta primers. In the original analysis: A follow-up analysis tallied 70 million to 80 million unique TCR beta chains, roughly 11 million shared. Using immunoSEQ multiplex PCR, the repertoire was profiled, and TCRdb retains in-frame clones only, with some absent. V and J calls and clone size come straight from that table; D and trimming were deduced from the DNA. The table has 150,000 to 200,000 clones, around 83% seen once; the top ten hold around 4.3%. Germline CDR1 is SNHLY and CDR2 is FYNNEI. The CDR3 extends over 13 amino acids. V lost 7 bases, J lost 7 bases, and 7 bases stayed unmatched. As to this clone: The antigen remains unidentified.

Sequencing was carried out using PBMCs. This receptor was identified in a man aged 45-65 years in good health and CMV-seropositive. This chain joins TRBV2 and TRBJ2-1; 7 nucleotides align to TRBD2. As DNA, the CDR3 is TGTGCCAGCATTCGCGGGAGCGGGAATGAGCAGTTCTTC. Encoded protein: CASIRGSGNEQFF.